A selection of T cell receptor beta chains follows, all from one sample in a study of a mutant IDH1 vaccine in newly diagnosed glioma. Their antigens remain unidentified. Sequencing was performed with immunoSEQ multiplex PCR; in TCRdb, only in-frame clones are kept and a portion is missing. Here the sample spans more than 25,000 clones, roughly 79% being singletons. Specimen: PBMCs, collected from a glioma patient whose treatment included an IDH1 peptide vaccine. Receptor source: a woman aged 25 to 39 with glioma. Some clones in this sample may be carry-over from other donors' samples. The CDR3 runs from the conserved cysteine through the conserved F or W. D genes are given only for firm matches. Size is stated for part of the rows, as once, few or many counts, or as a class when the clone is expanded.

v_call	d_call	j_call	clone_size	cdr3_nt	cdr3_aa
TRBV6-1	-	TRBJ1-2	few	TGTGCCATCTCACGGGCGCCTAACTATGGCTACACCTTC	CAISRAPNYGYTF
TRBV9	-	TRBJ2-7	-	TGTGCCAGCAGCGCAGACAGCTACGAGCAGTACTTC	CASSADSYEQYF
TRBV28	TRBD1	TRBJ2-5	-	TGTGCCAGCAGGTATACAGGGGAAGAGACCCAGTACTTC	CASRYTGEETQYF
TRBV2	-	TRBJ2-2	-	TGTGCCAGCAGTTTTAGCGGACTTGGGACCGGGGAGCTGTTTTTT	CASSFSGLGTGELFF
TRBV5-6	-	TRBJ1-1	few	TGTGCCAGCAGCTTCCCGACGAACACTGAAGCTTTCTTT	CASSFPTNTEAFF
TRBV4-1	TRBD2	TRBJ2-7	-	TGCGCCAGCAGCCAGCTCATCGGGGTCACTAGCGGGAGAGGGCAGTACTTC	CASSQLIGVTSGRGQYF
TRBV18	TRBD1	TRBJ2-7	-	TGTGCCAGCTCCGGGACAGGAGGCAACGAGCAGTACTTC	CASSGTGGNEQYF
TRBV29-1	TRBD1	TRBJ2-2	-	TGCAGCGTTGAAGAGAGGACAGGGAGAACCGGGGAGCTGTTTTTT	CSVEERTGRTGELFF
TRBV10-3	-	TRBJ1-2	-	TGTGCCATCACCGGCGGGGCTAACTATGGCTACACCTTC	CAITGGANYGYTF
TRBV28	TRBD2	TRBJ2-3	-	TGTGCCAGCAGTTTCAGGCCTAGCGGGATTGGAGATACGCAGTATTTT	CASSFRPSGIGDTQYF
TRBV2	TRBD1	TRBJ2-2	-	TGTGCCAGCAGCCGGACAGGGGCCGGGGAGCTGTTTTTT	CASSRTGAGELFF
TRBV5-5	-	TRBJ2-7	-	TGTGCCAGCGGGCCGGGAACTGGCTACGAGCAGTACTTC	CASGPGTGYEQYF
TRBV29-1	TRBD2	TRBJ2-3	-	TGCAGCGTTGATGGATCGACTAGCGGGGCCACAGATACGCAGTATTTT	CSVDGSTSGATDTQYF
TRBV5-4	TRBD2	TRBJ2-7	-	TGTGCCAGCAGCTTGGCTAGCGGTCTTGTTGACGAGCAGTACTTC	CASSLASGLVDEQYF
TRBV10-2	-	TRBJ2-7	once	TGCGCCAGCAGTGAGCAATCCTACGAGCAGTACTTC	CASSEQSYEQYF
TRBV19	TRBD1	TRBJ2-6	-	TGTGCCAGTAGTATATACTGGGACAGGGGGCGTTCTGGGGCCAACGTCCTGACTTTC	CASSIYWDRGRSGANVLTF
TRBV14	-	TRBJ2-5	once	TGTGCCAGCAGCCAAGTCTCGGGGACTGAGACCCAGTACTTC	CASSQVSGTETQYF
TRBV5-6	TRBD1	TRBJ2-2	-	TGTGCCAGCAGCTTGACAGGGGGCAGGACCGGGGAGCTGTTTTTT	CASSLTGGRTGELFF
TRBV18	-	TRBJ1-2	once	TGTGCCAGCTCATCCACGGGGCTTGGGAGTGGCTACACCTTC	CASSSTGLGSGYTF
TRBV5-4	TRBD2	TRBJ2-3	-	TGTGCCAGCAGCCCAGGGACTAGCGGGAGGGGCACAGATACGCAGTATTTT	CASSPGTSGRGTDTQYF
TRBV13	-	TRBJ2-2	-	TGTGCCAGCAGCCGCGGGATCACCGGGGAGCTGTTTTTT	CASSRGITGELFF
TRBV19	-	TRBJ2-5	-	TGTGCCAGTAGTAGCGAGACAGCCAAAGAGACCCAGTACTTC	CASSSETAKETQYF
TRBV14	TRBD1	TRBJ2-5	-	TGTGCCAGCAGCCGGCGGGCAGGGGGCAACCAAGAGACCCAGTACTTC	CASSRRAGGNQETQYF
TRBV11-3	-	TRBJ2-7	-	TGTGCCAGCAGCTTGGCGCGAGCGTACGAGCAGTACTTC	CASSLARAYEQYF
TRBV30	TRBD2	TRBJ2-1	-	TGTGCCTTCACCGCGGGGGGGCGAGACAATGAGCAGTTCTTC	CAFTAGGRDNEQFF
TRBV9	TRBD2	TRBJ2-1	-	TGTGCCAGCAGCCCTGGACAGGGGACTAGCGGGAGGGATGAGCAGTTCTTC	CASSPGQGTSGRDEQFF
TRBV19	TRBD1	TRBJ1-2	-	TGTGCCAGTAGTAGTGGACAGGGGGCAAGCTATGGCTACACCTTC	CASSSGQGASYGYTF
TRBV4-1	-	TRBJ2-7	once	TGCGCCAGCAGCCAAGGCCCCGGCAGGGCGTCGGAGCAGTACTTC	CASSQGPGRASEQYF
TRBV19	TRBD1	TRBJ1-3	once	TGTGCCAGTAGGGACAGGAGCTCTGGAAACACCATATATTTT	CASRDRSSGNTIYF
TRBV29-1	TRBD2	TRBJ2-1	-	TGCAGCCGAGGGACTAGTCGGAATGAGCAGTTCTTC	CSRGTSRNEQFF
TRBV15	TRBD1	TRBJ2-2	-	TGTGCCACCAGCCCAGGGACAGGGTCCACCGGGGAGCTGTTTTTT	CATSPGTGSTGELFF
TRBV10-1	TRBD1	TRBJ1-2	-	TGCGCCAGCAGTGAAGGGACAGGGGCTGCTCGTGGCTACACCTTC	CASSEGTGAARGYTF
TRBV29-1	TRBD1	TRBJ2-7	-	TGCAGCGTCTTGGGCGGGGACAGGGGGTACGAGCAGTACTTC	CSVLGGDRGYEQYF
TRBV10-3	TRBD1	TRBJ1-2	few	TGTGCCATCAGTACCGGGACAGGGACGCATGGCTACACCTTC	CAISTGTGTHGYTF
TRBV10-3	-	TRBJ1-2	-	TGTGCCATCAGTGAGTCGAGGGGGGGCCTCCCGACCTTC	CAISESRGGLPTF
TRBV5-4	-	TRBJ1-1	-	TGTGCCAGCAGCTCCTTAATGAACACTGAAGCTTTCTTT	CASSSLMNTEAFF
TRBV5-1	TRBD1	TRBJ1-1	-	TGCGCCAGCAGCTTGGAGACAGGGTTAAGCACTGAAGCTTTCTTT	CASSLETGLSTEAFF
TRBV30	TRBD2	TRBJ2-3	once	TGTGCCTGCTCTACAGGGACGGCGGGGGGTAAGCAGTATTTT	CACSTGTAGGKQYF
TRBV29-1	-	TRBJ1-2	once	TGCAGCGTTCCCCCGGGGCCCACTGGCTACACCTTC	CSVPPGPTGYTF
TRBV11-2	-	TRBJ2-7	-	TGTGCCAGCAGCTTAGATCGGTATTACGAGCAGTACTTC	CASSLDRYYEQYF
TRBV5-6	TRBD1	TRBJ2-7	-	TGTGCCAGCAGTTTTCGGGACAGGGGACTATGGGAGCAGTACTTC	CASSFRDRGLWEQYF
TRBV29-1	-	TRBJ2-7	few	TGCAGCGTTGACGGGCTAGGTCGGGAGCAGTACTTC	CSVDGLGREQYF
TRBV6-5	-	TRBJ1-4	few	TGTGCCAGCAGTTACGGGCAGGGGAGTCGAAAACTGTTTTTT	CASSYGQGSRKLFF
TRBV9	-	TRBJ1-2	-	TGTGCCAGCAGCGAGGGAGATAGGAGGGGGAGTAATGGCTACACCTTC	CASSEGDRRGSNGYTF
TRBV5-1	-	TRBJ1-1	-	TGCGCCAGCAGCTTACCAGGCCTGATGAACACTGAAGCTTTCTTT	CASSLPGLMNTEAFF
TRBV28	-	TRBJ1-1	-	TGTGCCAGCAGTTTAGGCGGCCACACTGAAGCTTTCTTT	CASSLGGHTEAFF
TRBV19	-	TRBJ1-1	-	TGTGCCAGTAGTATGGCGAACACTGAAGCTTTCTTT	CASSMANTEAFF
TRBV27	TRBD1	TRBJ2-7	-	TGTGCCAGCAGTTTCAGGACAGGGGACTACGAGCAGTACTTC	CASSFRTGDYEQYF
TRBV6-6	TRBD1	TRBJ1-1	-	TGTGCCAGCAGTTACGACAGGGGGCGTACTGAAGCTTTCTTT	CASSYDRGRTEAFF
TRBV6-5	TRBD1	TRBJ1-4	-	TGTGCCAGCAGATCCGACAGGGACGGTGAAAAACTGTTTTTT	CASRSDRDGEKLFF
TRBV2	TRBD1	TRBJ1-1	-	TGTGCCAGCAGTCTGTGGGGACAGATAAACTCTGAAGCTTTCTTT	CASSLWGQINSEAFF
TRBV4-1	TRBD2	TRBJ2-2	-	TGCGCCAGCAGCCAAGACCGGACTAGCCAGAGCACCGGGGAGCTGTTTTTT	CASSQDRTSQSTGELFF
TRBV28	TRBD2	TRBJ2-5	-	TGTGCCAGCAGTTTGGGTAGCGGGATGGCAGAAGAGACCCAGTACTTC	CASSLGSGMAEETQYF
TRBV6-1	TRBD1	TRBJ2-2	-	TGTGCCAGCAGTGAATATAGGGGACAGGGATATACCGGGGAGCTGTTTTTT	CASSEYRGQGYTGELFF